This T cell receptor beta chain was sequenced during a study of PD-L1 blockade in urothelial cancer. Study summary: Blood samples had a median of about 150,000 T cells.

The trim removed 6 bases at V and 4 bases at J, leaving 4 bases unmatched. The CDR3 contains 13 residues. CDR1 SQVTM and CDR2 ANQGSEA come from the germline V gene. TCRdb's copy holds only in-frame clones and misses some; the assay was immunoSEQ multiplex PCR. The sample comprises 55,000 to 85,000 clones, less than 90% of which are singletons, and less than 4% rests with the top ten. Individual patients had between 1 and 8 samples, taken pretreatment and on-treatment. This rearrangement joins TRBV29-1 to TRBJ1-5; 9 bases fit TRBD1. Material: PBMCs, obtained around atezolizumab (anti-PD-L1) treatment. The receptor's source is a man in his fifties or sixties with urothelial cancer. The CDR3 DNA follows: TGCAGCGTGATGGGACAGGGAAATCAGCCCCAGCATTTT. Translating gives CSVMGQGNQPQHF.